A selection of T cell receptor beta chains follows, all from one sample in a study of shared clonotypes between healthy human individuals. Clones were sequenced by immunoSEQ multiplex PCR, and TCRdb holds only the in-frame ones, with some missing. Of approximately 2.5 million clones in the sample, 85% to 95% were seen once. The sample comprised naive CD4+ T cells sorted from blood. These receptors all come from a man aged 18 to 29 in good health. Each CDR3 is given with its conserved first and last residue. A D gene is named only where the DNA matches it firmly. The size of a clone is reported for some rows only, either as once, few or many, or as a class for expanded clones.

d_call	clone_size	j_call	v_call	cdr3_aa	cdr3_nt
.	.	TRBJ2-7	TRBV30	CAWSPDSQPEQYF	TGTGCCTGGAGTCCCGACAGCCAACCGGAGCAGTACTTC
.	.	TRBJ1-5	TRBV4-1	CASSPGSLRGGNQPQHF	TGCGCCAGCAGCCCCGGATCCTTGAGAGGGGGCAATCAGCCCCAGCATTTT
TRBD2	.	TRBJ2-3	TRBV4-3	CASSPTSGSSDTQYF	TGCGCCAGCAGCCCTACTAGCGGGAGCTCAGATACGCAGTATTTT
.	.	TRBJ2-7	TRBV6-1	CASSWAASYEQYF	TGTGCCAGCAGTTGGGCAGCTTCCTACGAGCAGTACTTC
TRBD2	.	TRBJ2-5	TRBV5-1	CASSLWSGGAETQYF	TGCGCCAGCAGCTTATGGAGCGGGGGGGCGGAGACCCAGTACTTC
TRBD2	.	TRBJ2-7	TRBV10-3	CAISDLGLADYEQYF	TGTGCCATCAGTGATCTGGGACTAGCGGATTACGAGCAGTACTTC
.	.	TRBJ2-5	TRBV29-1	CSVEHGEETQYF	TGCAGCGTTGAGCACGGAGAAGAGACCCAGTACTTC
.	.	TRBJ2-7	TRBV10-3	CAISRDISYEQYF	TGTGCCATTAGCAGGGACATCTCCTACGAGCAGTACTTC
TRBD1	.	TRBJ2-1	TRBV19	CASSTPGEQGAHNEQFF	TGTGCCAGTAGTACCCCTGGTGAACAGGGGGCCCACAATGAGCAGTTCTTC
TRBD1	.	TRBJ1-5	TRBV10-1	CARNLPGQGSNQPQHF	TGCGCCAGGAATCTACCGGGACAGGGGAGCAATCAGCCCCAGCATTTT
.	.	TRBJ1-5	TRBV19	CASSQSDLYSNQPQHF	TGTGCCAGTAGCCAATCAGACTTATATAGCAATCAGCCCCAGCATTTT
.	.	TRBJ2-3	TRBV30	CAWTADSSSTDTQYF	TGTGCCTGGACCGCCGACAGTTCTAGCACAGATACGCAGTATTTT
.	.	TRBJ1-5	TRBV7-9	CASSSTDQPQHF	TGTGCCAGCAGCTCCACAGATCAGCCCCAGCATTTT
TRBD2	.	TRBJ2-5	TRBV6-1	CASSEAGTTQETQYF	TGTGCCAGCAGTGAGGCCGGGACTACTCAAGAGACCCAGTACTTC
.	few	TRBJ1-1	TRBV18	CASHSLGQGKTEAFF	TGTGCCAGCCATTCTTTGGGGCAGGGAAAGACTGAAGCTTTCTTT
TRBD1	.	TRBJ2-5	TRBV7-2	CASSIRGRRETQYF	TGTGCCAGCAGTATCAGGGGGCGCCGGGAGACCCAGTACTTC
.	.	TRBJ1-1	TRBV7-2	CASSLIRSGAEAFF	TGTGCCAGCAGCTTAATAAGGTCGGGCGCTGAAGCTTTCTTT
.	few	TRBJ1-5	TRBV6-4	CASRMDPYSNQPQHF	TGTGCCAGCAGGATGGACCCTTATAGCAATCAGCCCCAGCATTTT
.	.	TRBJ2-7	TRBV7-9	CASSPDTGREQYF	TGTGCCAGCAGCCCTGACACCGGGAGAGAGCAGTACTTC
.	.	TRBJ2-7	TRBV10-3	CAISESGHPYEQYF	TGTGCCATCAGTGAGTCTGGACACCCATACGAGCAGTACTTC
.	.	TRBJ1-5	TRBV11-2	CASSFSSNQPQHF	TGTGCCAGCAGCTTCAGTAGCAATCAGCCCCAGCATTTT
.	.	TRBJ2-1	TRBV25-1	CASSVTLLDYNEQFF	TGTGCCAGCAGTGTTACCCTGCTAGACTACAATGAGCAGTTCTTC
.	.	TRBJ2-1	TRBV6-1	CASSGQVYNEQFF	TGTGCCAGCAGTGGGCAGGTCTACAATGAGCAGTTCTTC
.	.	TRBJ2-5	TRBV2	CASSEGGETQYF	TGTGCCAGCAGTGAAGGGGGTGAGACCCAGTACTTC
.	.	TRBJ2-7	TRBV6-4	CASSEREEQYF	TGTGCCAGCAGTGAGCGGGAAGAGCAGTACTTC
.	.	TRBJ2-1	TRBV7-3	CASSLTRTSYNEQFF	TGTGCCAGCAGCTTAACGCGGACATCCTACAATGAGCAGTTCTTC
TRBD1	few	TRBJ1-2	TRBV29-1	CSADRTGGYGYTF	TGCAGCGCTGATCGGACAGGGGGCTATGGCTACACCTTC
.	.	TRBJ1-3	TRBV6-8	CASSYSGTDGNTIYF	TGTGCCAGCAGTTACTCAGGGACGGACGGAAACACCATATATTTT
TRBD2	.	TRBJ2-3	TRBV5-1	CASSSGLAGGDTQYF	TGCGCCAGCAGCTCGGGACTAGCGGGAGGAGATACGCAGTATTTT
TRBD1	.	TRBJ1-6	TRBV6-6	CASNPGQGDNSPLHF	TGTGCCAGCAACCCTGGACAGGGGGATAATTCACCCCTCCACTTT
.	.	TRBJ2-7	TRBV5-1	CASRPGDRNEQYF	TGCGCCAGCAGACCCGGGGATAGGAACGAGCAGTACTTC
.	.	TRBJ2-7	TRBV10-3	CAISWDIGGVYEQYF	TGTGCCATCAGTTGGGACATCGGAGGGGTGTACGAGCAGTACTTC
.	.	TRBJ1-6	TRBV7-9	CASSLRGESPLHF	TGTGCCAGCAGCTTAAGGGGGGAATCACCCCTCCACTTT
.	.	TRBJ1-5	TRBV6-1	CASSEGPGLNQPQHF	TGTGCCAGCAGTGAGGGCCCAGGGCTCAATCAGCCCCAGCATTTT